The source of this T cell receptor beta chain is a study of T cells after yellow fever vaccination. Germline V lookup: CDR1 SGHVS, CDR2 FQNEAQ. The ends lost 2 bases at V and 5 bases at J; junction bases unmatched: 9. CDR3 length: 17 amino acids. This clonotype occurred many times. Each CDR3 protein is one row after TCRdb ran MiXCR on the 5' RACE reads. This table holds approximately 9,300 distinct CDR3 sequences, around 5.2% found once. General observations from the study: Weaker overall, the secondary response nonetheless peaked faster (day 5 versus 15). Some clonotypes were seen in both the CD4 and the CD8 compartments. These made up a small share and likely arose from convergent recombination.

This specimen consisted of PBMCs, either bulk or a sorted T-cell subset (CD4+, CD8+, memory, or dextramer-sorted; not recorded which), obtained less than 16 days after the first yellow fever vaccination. This sequence originates from a man younger than 30 who received the YFV17D yellow fever vaccine. The genes are TRBV7-8 and TRBJ1-1; 12 bases line up with TRBD1. CDR3 in amino acids: CASSLREGTGGRTEAFF. The CDR3 DNA is TGTGCCAGCAGCTTAAGGGAAGGGACAGGGGGCAGGACTGAAGCTTTCTTT.